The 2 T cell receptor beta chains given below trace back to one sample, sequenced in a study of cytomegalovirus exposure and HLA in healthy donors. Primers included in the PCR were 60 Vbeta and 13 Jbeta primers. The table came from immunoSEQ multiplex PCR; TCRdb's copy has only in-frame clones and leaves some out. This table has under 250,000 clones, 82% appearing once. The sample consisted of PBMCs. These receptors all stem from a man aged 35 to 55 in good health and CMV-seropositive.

CDR3 DNA sequence: TGCGCCAGCAGCCAAGTGGACAGGACCTACGAGCAGTACGTC. Translating it yields CASSQVDRTYEQYV. J is TRBJ2-7 and V is TRBV4-1; 7 nucleotides line up with TRBD1. V shed 1 base and J 2 bases; nucleotides not matched to a gene: 2. Germline V CDR1 and CDR2: MGHRA, YSYEKL. This CDR3 spans 14 amino acids.

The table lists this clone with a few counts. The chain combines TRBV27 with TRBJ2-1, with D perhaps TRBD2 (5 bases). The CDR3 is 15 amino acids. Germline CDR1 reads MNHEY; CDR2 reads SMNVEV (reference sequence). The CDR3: CAVTGSLATGNEQFF. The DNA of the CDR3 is TGTGCGGTTACGGGGTCGCTCGCAACCGGCAATGAGCAGTTCTTC.